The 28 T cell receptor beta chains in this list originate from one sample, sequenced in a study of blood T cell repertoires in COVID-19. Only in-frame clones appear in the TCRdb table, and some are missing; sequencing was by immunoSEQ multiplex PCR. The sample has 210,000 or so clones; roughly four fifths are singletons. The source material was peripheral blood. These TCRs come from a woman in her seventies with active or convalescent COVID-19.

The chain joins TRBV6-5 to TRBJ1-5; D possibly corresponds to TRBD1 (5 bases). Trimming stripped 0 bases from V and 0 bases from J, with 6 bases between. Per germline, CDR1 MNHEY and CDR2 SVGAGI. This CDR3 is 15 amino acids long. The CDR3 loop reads CASSYSTASNQPQHF. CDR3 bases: TGTGCCAGCAGTTACTCGACAGCTAGCAATCAGCCCCAGCATTTT.

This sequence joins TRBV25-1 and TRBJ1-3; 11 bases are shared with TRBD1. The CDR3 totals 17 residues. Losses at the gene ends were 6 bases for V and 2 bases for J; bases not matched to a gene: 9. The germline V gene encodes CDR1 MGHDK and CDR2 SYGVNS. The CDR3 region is CASREGLGQGAGNTIYF. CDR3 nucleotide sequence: TGTGCCAGCAGGGAGGGTTTGGGACAGGGGGCTGGAAACACCATATATTTT.

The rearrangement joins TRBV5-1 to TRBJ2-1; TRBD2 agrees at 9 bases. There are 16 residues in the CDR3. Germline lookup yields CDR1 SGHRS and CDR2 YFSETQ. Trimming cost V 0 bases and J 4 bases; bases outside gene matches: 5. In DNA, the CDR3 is TGCGCCAGCAGCTTGGGACTAGCGGCTAATTACAATGAGCAGTTCTTC. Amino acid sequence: CASSLGLAANYNEQFF. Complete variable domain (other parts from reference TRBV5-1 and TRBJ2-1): KAGVTQTPRYLIKTRGQQVTLSCSPISGHRSVSWYQQTPGQGLQFLFEYFSETQRNKGNFPGRFSGRQFSNSRSEMNVSTLELGDSALYLCASSLGLAANYNEQFFGPGTRLTVL.

The CDR3 reads CASSQGRGPYGYTF. The DNA for the CDR3 is TGTGCCAGCAGCCAAGGCAGGGGGCCTTATGGCTACACCTTC. The V and J genes are TRBV14 and TRBJ1-2; 8 bases are a match to TRBD1. Germline CDR1 SGHDN, CDR2 FVKESK. This CDR3 region has 14 residues. With V trimmed by 1 base and J by 5 bases, 3 bases remained unmatched.

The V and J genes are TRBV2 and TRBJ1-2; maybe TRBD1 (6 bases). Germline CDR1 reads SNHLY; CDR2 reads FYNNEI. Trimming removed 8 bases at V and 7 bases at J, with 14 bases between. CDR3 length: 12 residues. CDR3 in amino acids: CASSGGAGGYTF. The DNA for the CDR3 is TGTGCCAGCTCGGGGGGCGCGGGTGGCTACACCTTC.

For the CDR3, the DNA is TGCAGCCCTGAGACTAGCGGGATGGTTACGCAGTATTTT. This translates into CSPETSGMVTQYF. The chain uses TRBV29-1 and TRBJ2-3; 11 positions match TRBD2. Losses at the gene ends were 8 bases for V and 8 bases for J; bases not matched to a gene: 9. The CDR3 loop spans 13 amino acids. The germline gives CDR1 SQVTM, CDR2 ANQGSEA.

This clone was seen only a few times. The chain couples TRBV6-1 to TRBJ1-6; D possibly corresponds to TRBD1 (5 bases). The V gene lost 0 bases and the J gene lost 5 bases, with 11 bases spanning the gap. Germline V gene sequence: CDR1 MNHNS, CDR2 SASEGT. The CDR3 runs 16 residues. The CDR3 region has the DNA TGTGCCAGCAGTGAAGCTCTCGGGGGGAATAATTCACCCCTCCACTTT. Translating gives CASSEALGGNNSPLHF.

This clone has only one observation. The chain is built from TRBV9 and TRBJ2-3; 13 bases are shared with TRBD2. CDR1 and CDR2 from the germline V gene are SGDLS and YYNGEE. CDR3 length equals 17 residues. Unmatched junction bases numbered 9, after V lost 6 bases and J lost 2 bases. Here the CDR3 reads CASNPGTSGANTDTQYF. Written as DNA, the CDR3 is TGTGCCAGCAACCCCGGGACTAGCGGGGCAAACACAGATACGCAGTATTTT.

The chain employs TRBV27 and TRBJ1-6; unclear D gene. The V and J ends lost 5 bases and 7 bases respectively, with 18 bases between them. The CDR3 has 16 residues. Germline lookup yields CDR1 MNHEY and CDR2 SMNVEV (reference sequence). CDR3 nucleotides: TGTGCCAGCAGTCCGATGGCCGTTGGAGGCAATTCACCCCTCCACTTT. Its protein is CASSPMAVGGNSPLHF.

The CDR3 DNA follows: TGTGCCAGCAGCGTCCTCGGGACAGCTACCGGGGAGCTGTTTTTT. Translating gives CASSVLGTATGELFF. The J gene is TRBJ2-2, the V gene TRBV9; 7 bases are shared with TRBD1. V dropped 2 bases and J dropped 5; count of bases not matched to a gene: 6. CDR1 is SGDLS and CDR2 is YYNGEE in the germline V gene. CDR3 length: 15 amino acids.

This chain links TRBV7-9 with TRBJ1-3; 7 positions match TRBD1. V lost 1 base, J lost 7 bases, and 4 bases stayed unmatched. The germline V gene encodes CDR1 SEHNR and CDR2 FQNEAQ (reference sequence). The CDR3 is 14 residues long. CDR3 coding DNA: TGTGCCAGCAGCTTAGGCCAACAGGGGAACACCATATATTTT. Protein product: CASSLGQQGNTIYF.

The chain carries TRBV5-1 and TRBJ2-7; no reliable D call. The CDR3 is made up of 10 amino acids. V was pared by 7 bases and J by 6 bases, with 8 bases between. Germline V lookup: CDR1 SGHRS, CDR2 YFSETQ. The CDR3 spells CASLRAEQYF. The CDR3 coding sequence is TGCGCCAGCTTAAGAGCCGAGCAGTACTTC. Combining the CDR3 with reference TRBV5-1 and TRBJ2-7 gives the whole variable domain KAGVTQTPRYLIKTRGQQVTLSCSPISGHRSVSWYQQTPGQGLQFLFEYFSETQRNKGNFPGRFSGRQFSNSRSEMNVSTLELGDSALYLCASLRAEQYFGPGTRLTVT.

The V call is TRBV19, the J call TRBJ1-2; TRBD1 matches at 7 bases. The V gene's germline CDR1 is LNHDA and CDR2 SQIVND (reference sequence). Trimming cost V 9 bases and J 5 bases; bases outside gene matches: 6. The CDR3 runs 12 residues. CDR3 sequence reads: CASATGVYGYTF. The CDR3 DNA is TGTGCCAGCGCCACAGGGGTTTATGGCTACACCTTC.

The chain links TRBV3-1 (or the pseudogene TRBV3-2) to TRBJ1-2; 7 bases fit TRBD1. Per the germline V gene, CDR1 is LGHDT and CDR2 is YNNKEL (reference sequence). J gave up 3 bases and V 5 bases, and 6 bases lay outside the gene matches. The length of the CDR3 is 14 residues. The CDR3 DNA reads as TGTGCCAGCAGCGGGACAGAGGATTACTATGGCTACACCTTC. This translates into CASSGTEDYYGYTF.

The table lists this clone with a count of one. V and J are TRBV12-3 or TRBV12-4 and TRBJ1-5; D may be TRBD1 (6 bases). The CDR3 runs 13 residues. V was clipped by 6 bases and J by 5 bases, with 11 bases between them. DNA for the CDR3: TGTGCCAGCAGGGGGGGGCACCATCAGCCCCAGCATTTT. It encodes CASRGGHHQPQHF.

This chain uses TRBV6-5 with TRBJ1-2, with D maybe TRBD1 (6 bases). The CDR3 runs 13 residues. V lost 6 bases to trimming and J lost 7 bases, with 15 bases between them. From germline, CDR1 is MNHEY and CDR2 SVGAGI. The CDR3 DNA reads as TGTGCCAGCAGACCCGGGCAGGGGACTGGCTACACCTTC. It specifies CASRPGQGTGYTF.

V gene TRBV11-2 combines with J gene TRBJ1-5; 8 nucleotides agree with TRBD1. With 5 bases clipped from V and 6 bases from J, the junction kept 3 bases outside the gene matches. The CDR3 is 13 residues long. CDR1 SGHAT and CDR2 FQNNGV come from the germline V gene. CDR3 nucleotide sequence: TGTGCCAGCAGCGCAGGGGGCGGTCAGCCCCAGCATTTT. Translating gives CASSAGGGQPQHF.

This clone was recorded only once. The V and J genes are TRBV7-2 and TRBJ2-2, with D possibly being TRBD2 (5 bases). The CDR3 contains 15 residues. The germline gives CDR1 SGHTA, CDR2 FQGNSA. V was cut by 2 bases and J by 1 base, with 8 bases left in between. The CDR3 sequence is CASSLRGLNTGELFF. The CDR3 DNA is TGTGCCAGCAGCTTACGAGGACTGAACACCGGGGAGCTGTTTTTT. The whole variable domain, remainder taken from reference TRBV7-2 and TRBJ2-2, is GAGVSQSPSNKVTEKGKDVELRCDPISGHTALYWYRQSLGQGLEFLIYFQGNSAPDKSGLPSDRFSAERTGGSVSTLTIQRTQQEDSAVYLCASSLRGLNTGELFFGEGSRLTVL.

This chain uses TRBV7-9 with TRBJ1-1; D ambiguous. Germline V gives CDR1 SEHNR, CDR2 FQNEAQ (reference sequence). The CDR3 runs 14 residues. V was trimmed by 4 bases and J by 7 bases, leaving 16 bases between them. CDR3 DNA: TGTGCCAGCAGCTCCCAGAGGGATGGCGGTGAAGCTTTCTTT. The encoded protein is CASSSQRDGGEAFF. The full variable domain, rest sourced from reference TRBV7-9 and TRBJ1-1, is DTGVSQNPRHKITKRGQNVTFRCDPISEHNRLYWYRQTLGQGPEFLTYFQNEAQLEKSRLLSDRFSAERPKGSFSTLEIQRTEQGDSAMYLCASSSQRDGGEAFFGQGTRLTVV.

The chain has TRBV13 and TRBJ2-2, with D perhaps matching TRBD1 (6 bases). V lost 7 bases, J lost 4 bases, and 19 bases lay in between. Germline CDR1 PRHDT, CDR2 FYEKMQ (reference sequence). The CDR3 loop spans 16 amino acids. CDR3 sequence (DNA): TGTGCCAGCACCCTAGGGGGAAGAGGGTCCACCGGGGAGCTGTTTTTT. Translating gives CASTLGGRGSTGELFF.

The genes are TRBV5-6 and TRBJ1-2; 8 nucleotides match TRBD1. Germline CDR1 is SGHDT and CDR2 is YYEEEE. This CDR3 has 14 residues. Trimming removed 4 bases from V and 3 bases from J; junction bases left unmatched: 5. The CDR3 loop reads CASSRDRYYYGYTF. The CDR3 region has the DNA TGTGCCAGCAGCCGGGACAGGTATTACTATGGCTACACCTTC.

As DNA, the CDR3 is TGTGCCAGCAGTCCTAGAGGGAGGGGGGAGTTTAGCACAGATACGCAGTATTTT. Amino acid sequence: CASSPRGRGEFSTDTQYF. The rearrangement joins TRBV27 to TRBJ2-3; TRBD2 might be the D (7 bases). Deletions cut 5 bases from V and 0 bases from J, with 21 bases between. The CDR3 contains 18 residues. The germline gives CDR1 MNHEY, CDR2 SMNVEV (reference sequence).

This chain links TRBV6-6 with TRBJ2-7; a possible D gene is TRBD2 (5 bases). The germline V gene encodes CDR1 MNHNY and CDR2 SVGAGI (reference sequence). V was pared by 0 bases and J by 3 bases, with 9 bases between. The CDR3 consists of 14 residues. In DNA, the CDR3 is TGTGCCAGCAGTTACTCGACCGAGGGCTACGAGCAGTACTTC. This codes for CASSYSTEGYEQYF.

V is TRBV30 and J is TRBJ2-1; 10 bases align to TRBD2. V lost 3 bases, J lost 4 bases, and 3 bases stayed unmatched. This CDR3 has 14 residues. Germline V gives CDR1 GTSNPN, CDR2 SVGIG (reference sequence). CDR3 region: CAWRVLAGYNEQFF. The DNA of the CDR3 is TGTGCCTGGAGGGTACTAGCGGGGTACAATGAGCAGTTCTTC.

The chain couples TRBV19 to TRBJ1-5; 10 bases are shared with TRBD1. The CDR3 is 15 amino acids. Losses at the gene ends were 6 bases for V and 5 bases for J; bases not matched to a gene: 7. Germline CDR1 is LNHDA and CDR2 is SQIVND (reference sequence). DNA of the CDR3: TGTGCCAGTAGACTTATGACAGGGGGCGATCAGCCCCAGCATTTT. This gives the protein CASRLMTGGDQPQHF.

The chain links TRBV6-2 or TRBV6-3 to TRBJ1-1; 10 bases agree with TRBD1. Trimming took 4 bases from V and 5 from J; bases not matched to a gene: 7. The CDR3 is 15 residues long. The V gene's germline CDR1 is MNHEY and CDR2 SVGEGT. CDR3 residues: CASSWGTGAETEAFF. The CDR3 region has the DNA TGTGCCAGCAGTTGGGGGACAGGGGCAGAAACTGAAGCTTTCTTT.

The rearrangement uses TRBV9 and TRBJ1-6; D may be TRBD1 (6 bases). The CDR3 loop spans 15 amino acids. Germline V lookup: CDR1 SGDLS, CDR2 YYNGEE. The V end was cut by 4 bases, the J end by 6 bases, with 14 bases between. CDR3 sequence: CASSLREGGNSPLHF. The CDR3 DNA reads TGTGCCAGCAGCCTCCGGGAGGGGGGTAATTCACCCCTCCACTTT.

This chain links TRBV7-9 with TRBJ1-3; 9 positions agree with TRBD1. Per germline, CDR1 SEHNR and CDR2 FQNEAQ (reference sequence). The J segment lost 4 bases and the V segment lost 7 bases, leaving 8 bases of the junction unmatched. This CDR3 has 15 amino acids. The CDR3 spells CASTTDRGSGNTIYF. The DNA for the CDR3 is TGTGCCAGCACCACGGACAGGGGATCAGGAAACACCATATATTTT.